Following are 19 T cell receptor beta chains from one sample sequenced in a study of post-analysis software for immune sequencing data. Which antigens these TCRs recognize remains unknown. Tagging with unique molecular identifiers was a feature of the TCR beta cDNA libraries. TCRdb itself ran the PCR reads through MiXCR, one entry per CDR3 protein. The sample yields about 680,000 distinct CDR3 sequences, around 60% seen once. Whole-study findings and limits: Four or five TRBV segments were more frequent in patients than controls; TRBV5-6, TRBV5-1 and TRBV20-1 belonged to this group.

The sequenced material came from blood. The receptors were gathered from a girl aged 2 to 10 with multiple sclerosis.

This clonotype was seen ten or more times. V gene TRBV7-9 combines with J gene TRBJ2-4, with 12 positions matching TRBD2. CDR1 and CDR2 from the germline V gene are SEHNR and FQNEAQ (reference sequence). The V and J ends lost 7 bases and 7 bases, in that order; junction bases with no gene match: 11. The CDR3 has 16 residues. CDR3 DNA sequence: TGTGCCAGCACTTCTTCTAGCGGGGGGGTTTCGAACATTCAGTACTTC. This encodes CASTSSSGGVSNIQYF.

The table lists this clonotype with a few counts. The chain recombines TRBV7-9 with TRBJ2-1, with a possible D match to TRBD2 (6 bases). The germline V and J ends were trimmed by 6 bases and 6 bases, with 21 bases remaining between them. The CDR3 covers 16 residues. The germline gives CDR1 SEHNR, CDR2 FQNEAQ (reference sequence). The CDR3 reads CASSNFREVGVNEQFF. CDR3 bases: TGTGCCAGCAGTAATTTCAGGGAGGTAGGGGTCAATGAGCAGTTCTTC.

The V gene is TRBV10-1, the J gene TRBJ1-2; 8 nucleotides agree with TRBD1. Looked up from germline, CDR1 is WNHNN and CDR2 is SYGVQD (reference sequence). V shed 5 bases and J 10 bases; nucleotides not matched to a gene: 12. The CDR3 contains 14 residues. The DNA of the CDR3 is TGCGCCAGCAGTCAAAGCCGGGACAGGTCTGACTACACCTTC. Its translation is CASSQSRDRSDYTF.

This rearrangement joins TRBV5-6 to TRBJ2-4; possibly TRBD1 or TRBD2 for D (5 bases each). Per the germline V gene, CDR1 is SGHDT and CDR2 is YYEEEE. The V end was cut by 4 bases, the J end by 0 bases, with 11 bases between. The CDR3 totals 15 residues. CDR3 sequence: CASSARDLAKNIQYF. In DNA form, the CDR3 reads TGTGCCAGCAGCGCCAGGGACCTAGCCAAAAACATTCAGTACTTC.

The chain uses TRBV20-1 and TRBJ1-6, with 10 bases that match TRBD1. Per germline, CDR1 DFQATT and CDR2 SNEGSKA (reference sequence). This CDR3 is built from 15 residues. V dropped 7 bases and J dropped 6; count of bases not matched to a gene: 9. In DNA form, the CDR3 reads TGCAGTGACAGAAAGACAGGGGGCGGTAATTCACCCCTCCACTTT. Its translation: CSDRKTGGGNSPLHF.

The rearrangement uses TRBV7-6 and TRBJ2-1, with a tentative D call TRBD2 (6 bases). V was trimmed by 2 bases and J by 0 bases, leaving 20 bases between them. Per germline, CDR1 SGHVS and CDR2 FNYEAQ. The length of the CDR3 is 19 residues. The CDR3: CASSLTWESGDSSYNEQFF. The CDR3 coding sequence is TGTGCCAGCAGCTTAACCTGGGAGTCCGGGGACTCCTCCTACAATGAGCAGTTCTTC. Together with reference TRBV7-6 and TRBJ2-1, the CDR3 gives the full variable domain: GAGVSQSPRYKVTKRGQDVALRCDPISGHVSLYWYRQALGQGPEFLTYFNYEAQQDKSGLPNDRFSAERPEGSISTLTIQRTEQRDSAMYRCASSLTWESGDSSYNEQFFGPGTRLTVL.

The chain is built from TRBV29-1 and TRBJ2-1; 10 bases agree with TRBD1. Per the germline V gene, CDR1 is SQVTM and CDR2 is ANQGSEA. V was pared by 5 bases and J by 7 bases, with 8 bases of the junction left unmatched. CDR3 length: 14 amino acids. CDR3 in amino acids: CSVHDRGLRNEQFF. CDR3 in DNA: TGCAGCGTTCACGACAGGGGGCTTCGAAATGAGCAGTTCTTC.

V is TRBV5-1 and J is TRBJ2-5, with TRBD2 identical over 11 bases. The DNA end is more similar to TRBJ2-7, so the J call may be wrong. CDR3 size: 17 residues. Germline loops: CDR1 SGHRS, CDR2 YFSETQ. The CDR3 loop reads CASSQTEELAGVSEQYF. CDR3 sequence (DNA): TGCGCCAGCAGCCAAACGGAAGAACTAGCGGGAGTTTCCGAGCAGTACTTC.

This clonotype was observed once. A read error may produce the germline difference seen at one junction end. The genes are TRBV6-5 and TRBJ2-1; TRBD1 matches at 9 bases. There are 15 residues in the CDR3. Per the germline V gene, CDR1 is MNHEY and CDR2 is SVGAGI. CDR3 coding DNA: TGTGCCAGCAGTGTGGTACAGGGGGCGCGGGATGAGCAGTGCTTC. It encodes CASSVVQGARDEQCF.

The chain combines TRBV29-1 with TRBJ2-1; D is possibly TRBD1 or TRBD2 (5 bases each). The V end was cut by 3 bases, the J end by 1 base, with 16 bases between. This CDR3 region has 16 residues. Germline CDR1 and CDR2: SQVTM and ANQGSEA. CDR3 bases: TGCAGCGTTGAGCCGGGACGAGAAGATTCCTACAATGAGCAGTTCTTC. Its translation is CSVEPGREDSYNEQFF.

This chain connects TRBV20-1 to TRBJ2-5, with 7 bases fitting TRBD1. The J segment lost 5 bases and the V segment lost 3 bases, leaving 6 bases of the junction unmatched. CDR3 length: 13 residues. The germline gives CDR1 DFQATT, CDR2 SNEGSKA (reference sequence). Here the CDR3 reads CSARPTGFETQYF. CDR3 sequence (DNA): TGCAGTGCTAGGCCGACAGGGTTTGAGACCCAGTACTTC.

V usage is TRBV29-1 and J usage is TRBJ2-3, with no clear D. Looked up from germline, CDR1 is SQVTM and CDR2 is ANQGSEA. V lost 6 bases and J 5 bases, leaving 9 bases between the germline ends. The CDR3 extends over 11 amino acids. CDR3 nucleotides: TGCAGCGTGAATGAGGAAGATACGCAGTATTTT. This translates into CSVNEEDTQYF.

The chain links TRBV2 to TRBJ2-3, with 10 bases identical to TRBD2. Germline loops: CDR1 SNHLY, CDR2 FYNNEI. The CDR3 sequence is 17 residues long. J gave up 2 bases and V 3 bases, and 8 bases lay outside the gene matches. This chain's CDR3 is CASSDPPSGSFTDTQYF. DNA of the CDR3: TGTGCCAGCAGTGACCCTCCTAGCGGGAGTTTCACAGATACGCAGTATTTT.

The count of this clonotype is one. The rearrangement uses TRBV9 and TRBJ2-1, with 8 bases identical to TRBD2. The V segment lost 0 bases and the J segment 6 bases; nucleotides outside the gene matches: 14. Per the germline V gene, CDR1 is SGDLS and CDR2 is YYNGEE. This CDR3 is 18 amino acids long. Here the CDR3 reads CASSVEIAGLGNLNEQFF. As DNA, the CDR3 is TGTGCCAGCAGCGTAGAAATTGCGGGACTAGGGAACCTCAATGAGCAGTTCTTC.

CDR3 nucleotide sequence: TGTGCCAGCAGCTTAGACGGACAGGGAAAAGGGGGCAATCAGCCCCAGCATTTT. Translated: CASSLDGQGKGGNQPQHF. The chain uses TRBV7-9 and TRBJ1-5; 8 bases are a match to TRBD1. V gave up 1 base and J gave up 2 bases; unmatched junction bases: 10. The CDR3 totals 18 residues. CDR1 and CDR2 from the germline V gene are SEHNR and FQNEAQ (reference sequence).

V gene TRBV7-9 combines with J gene TRBJ2-1; perhaps TRBD1 as D (6 bases). The CDR3 sequence is 14 residues long. Germline V CDR1 and CDR2: SEHNR, FQNEAQ (reference sequence). V gave up 5 bases and J gave up 9 bases, with 17 bases separating them. CDR3 sequence (DNA): TGTGCCAGCAGCCAAACGACAGGAGTAGGTGAGCAGTTCTTC. Protein sequence: CASSQTTGVGEQFF.

This clonotype has just a few counts. This chain links TRBV7-7 with TRBJ2-1, with 10 bases identical to TRBD2. The length of the CDR3 is 16 residues. In germline, CDR1 is SSHAT, CDR2 FNYEAQ (reference sequence). The CDR3 here is CASSRNLAGASNEQFF. DNA for the CDR3: TGTGCTAGTTCCCGAAACCTAGCGGGAGCGTCCAATGAGCAGTTCTTC.

This clonotype was detected a few times. The chain carries TRBV27 and TRBJ2-1; 9 nucleotides agree with TRBD2. The germline V gene encodes CDR1 MNHEY and CDR2 SMNVEV (reference sequence). The CDR3 has 13 residues. The J segment lost 8 bases and the V segment lost 3 bases, leaving 2 bases of the junction unmatched. The chain's CDR3 is CASSFWTSDEQFF. In DNA, the CDR3 is TGTGCCAGCAGTTTCTGGACTAGCGATGAGCAGTTCTTC.

This clonotype was picked up one time. This rearrangement joins TRBV20-1 to TRBJ2-5; 8 bases fit TRBD2. CDR1 DFQATT and CDR2 SNEGSKA come from the germline V gene (reference sequence). The CDR3 has 13 amino acids. The ends lost 4 bases at V and 4 bases at J; junction bases unmatched: 5. The DNA for the CDR3 is TGCAGTGCTACGGTCCTAGCGGGAGAGACCCAGTACTTC. Translating it yields CSATVLAGETQYF.